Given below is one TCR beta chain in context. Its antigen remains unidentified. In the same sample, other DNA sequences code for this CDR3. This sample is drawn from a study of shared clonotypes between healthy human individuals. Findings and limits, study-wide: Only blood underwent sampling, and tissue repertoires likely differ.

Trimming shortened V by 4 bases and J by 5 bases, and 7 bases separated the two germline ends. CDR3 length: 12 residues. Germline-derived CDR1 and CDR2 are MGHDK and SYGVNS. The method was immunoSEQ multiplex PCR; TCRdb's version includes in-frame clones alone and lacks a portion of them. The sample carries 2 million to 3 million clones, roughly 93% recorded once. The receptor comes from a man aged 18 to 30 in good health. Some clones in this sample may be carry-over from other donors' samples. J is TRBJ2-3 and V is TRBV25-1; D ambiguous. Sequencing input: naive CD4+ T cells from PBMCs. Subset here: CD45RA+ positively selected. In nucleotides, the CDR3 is TGTGCCAGCAGTGGCTCAGAAGATACGCAGTATTTT. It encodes CASSGSEDTQYF.